The clone carrying this TCR beta chain was detected a few times. V was clipped by 4 bases and J by 5 bases; unmatched bases: 10. The germline V gene has CDR1 MNHEY and CDR2 SVGEGT. The CDR3 runs to 16 residues. Measured with immunoSEQ multiplex PCR; TCRdb has only the in-frame clones, and not every one. Of some 130,000 clones listed, around three quarters were seen once; the top ten hold 3% to 4.5%. The data are from a study of blood T cell repertoires in COVID-19. The clonotype was recovered from a man in his 60s with acute or convalescent COVID-19. This chain links TRBV6-2 or TRBV6-3 with TRBJ1-2, with TRBD1 matching over 10 bases. Sequencing was performed on peripheral blood. Here the CDR3 reads CASSSLPGQGNYGYTF. The CDR3 DNA is TGTGCCAGCAGTTCACTCCCGGGACAGGGGAATTATGGCTACACCTTC.